These T cell receptor beta chains were read from a single sample in a study of CD8 T cells in ankylosing spondylitis. TCRdb reprocessed the 5' RACE reads via MiXCR and lists one record per CDR3 protein. Among 230,000 or so distinct CDR3 sequences listed, roughly 18% were seen once. Specimen: blood, either unsorted or a sorted T cell fraction (not recorded which). The receptors here all came from a male donor with ankylosing spondylitis or in good health (not recorded which). Each CDR3 is given with its conserved first and last residue. A D gene is named only where the DNA matches it firmly.

j_gene	d_gene	v_gene	len	CDR3aa
TRBJ2-2	-	TRBV4-1	18	CASSQPNGGPTGTGELFF
TRBJ2-5	-	TRBV7-8	16	CASSLGGGTIKETQYF
TRBJ2-7	-	TRBV20-1	13	CSARGLREYEQYF
TRBJ2-2	-	TRBV12-3/TRBV12-4	16	CASSPRLTINTGELFF
TRBJ2-6	-	TRBV29-1	12	CSVVTGANVLTF
TRBJ2-1	-	TRBV6-4	16	CASSDSRAGFGNEQFF
TRBJ2-7	TRBD1	TRBV27	13	CASSEDRGWEQYF
TRBJ2-7	-	TRBV20-1	14	CSARNRDSSYEQYF
TRBJ2-4	-	TRBV23-1	12	CASRGTENIQYF
TRBJ2-7	-	TRBV4-1	13	CASSHPDSYEQYF
TRBJ2-4	-	TRBV4-3	15	CASSQGAGAKNIQYF
TRBJ2-5	TRBD2	TRBV7-9	17	CASSLGGSGSLQETQYF